The 21 T cell receptor beta chains given below trace back to one sample, sequenced in a study of primary melanoma T cells and metastatic recurrence. Some clones are missing from TCRdb's copy, which holds only in-frame ones; the method was immunoSEQ multiplex PCR. The table shows about 120 clones, with more than 75% occurring only once. The sample taken for sequencing was melanoma tumor tissue. The receptors here all came from a human donor with melanoma.

The V and J genes are TRBV29-1 and TRBJ1-1, with D maybe TRBD1 (6 bases). The germline gives CDR1 SQVTM, CDR2 ANQGSEA. This CDR3 contains 15 residues. V lost 1 base, J lost 7 bases, and 19 bases lay in between. The CDR3 region has the DNA TGCAGCGTTGAAGTCGAGGGGGGTTCAAGACGTGAAGCTTTCTTT. It translates to CSVEVEGGSRREAFF. Together with reference TRBV29-1 and TRBJ1-1, the CDR3 gives the full variable domain: SAVISQKPSRDICQRGTSLTIQCQVDSQVTMMFWYRQQPGQSLTLIATANQGSEATYESGFVIDKFPISRPNLTFSTLTVSNMSPEDSSIYLCSVEVEGGSRREAFFGQGTRLTVV.

The chain employs TRBV6-8 and TRBJ2-7; D possibly corresponds to TRBD1 (6 bases). The V end was cut by 6 bases, the J end by 3 bases, with 9 bases between. From germline, CDR1 is MNHGY and CDR2 SAAAGT. The CDR3 length is 12 residues. CDR3 sequence reads: CASRRDNYEQYF. As DNA, the CDR3 is TGTGCCAGCAGACGGGACAACTACGAGCAGTACTTC.

V gene TRBV18 combines with J gene TRBJ2-7; either TRBD1 or TRBD2 may fit D (5 bases each). The CDR3 contains 14 residues. Germline assignment: CDR1 KGHSH and CDR2 LQKENI. V was shortened by 2 bases and J by 2 bases, with 10 bases between the two germline ends. The chain's CDR3 is CASSPGGITYEQYF. In nucleotides, the CDR3 is TGTGCCAGCTCACCAGGGGGTATAACCTACGAGCAGTACTTC. The complete variable domain, with remaining parts taken from reference TRBV18 and TRBJ2-7, reads NAGVMQNPRHLVRRRGQEARLRCSPMKGHSHVYWYRQLPEEGLKFMVYLQKENIIDESGMPKERFSAEFPKEGPSILRIQQVVRGDSAAYFCASSPGGITYEQYFGPGTRLTVT.

The rearrangement joins TRBV6-8 to TRBJ1-1; D unresolved. Trimming shortened V by 4 bases and J by 0 bases, and 6 bases separated the two germline ends. The CDR3 is 13 residues long. Germline values: CDR1 MNHGY, CDR2 SAAAGT. The CDR3 sequence is CASSLGLNTEAFF. As DNA, the CDR3 is TGTGCCAGCAGTTTGGGTCTGAACACTGAAGCTTTCTTT.

This clone was observed once. This chain links TRBV30 with TRBJ1-1, with D possibly matching TRBD1 (5 bases). Trimming took off 0 bases at V and 11 bases at J, with 22 bases between the two ends. CDR3 length equals 15 residues. Germline CDR1 GTSNPN, CDR2 SVGIG (reference sequence). CDR3: CAWSVGMIRRGDAFF. The DNA of the CDR3 is TGTGCCTGGAGTGTAGGTATGATTCGTCGGGGGGACGCTTTCTTT.

This chain connects TRBV7-7 to TRBJ1-6; D is uncertain. Germline CDR1 SSHAT, CDR2 FNYEAQ (reference sequence). V was shortened by 5 bases and J by 8 bases, with 13 bases between the two germline ends. This CDR3 spans 14 amino acids. The CDR3 region has the DNA TGTGCCAGCAGCATCCTGGGCGGGTATTCACCCCTCCACTTT. Its translation is CASSILGGYSPLHF. Drawing the rest from reference TRBV7-7 and TRBJ1-6, the complete variable domain is GAGVSQSPRYKVTKRGQDVTLRCDPISSHATLYWYQQALGQGPEFLTYFNYEAQPDKSGLPSDRFSAERPEGSISTLTIQRTEQRDSAMYRCASSILGGYSPLHFGNGTRLTVT.

The V call is TRBV19, the J call TRBJ1-5; 9 bases are a match to TRBD1. The V gene end was trimmed by 9 bases and the J gene end by 6 bases; junction bases not matched to a gene: 9. Germline loops: CDR1 LNHDA, CDR2 SQIVND (reference sequence). The CDR3 totals 14 residues. The CDR3 region is CASATDRGFQPQHF. CDR3 bases: TGTGCCAGCGCCACGGACAGGGGATTTCAGCCCCAGCATTTT.

The CDR3 sequence: CASSLDRGADTQYF. As DNA, the CDR3 is TGTGCCAGCAGTCTTGACAGAGGGGCGGATACGCAGTATTTT. The rearrangement joins TRBV11-3 to TRBJ2-3, with D possibly being TRBD1 or TRBD2 (5 bases each). The V and J ends lost 6 bases and 6 bases respectively, with 16 bases between them. CDR1 and CDR2 (germline): SGHNT, YENEEA. The CDR3 has 14 amino acids. Full variable domain (missing parts from reference TRBV11-3 and TRBJ2-3): EAGVVQSPRYKIIEKKQPVAFWCNPISGHNTLYWYLQNLGQGPELLIRYENEEAVDDSQLPKDRFSAERLKGVDSTLKIQPAELGDSAVYLCASSLDRGADTQYFGPGTRLTVL.

In this sample, this clone turned up once. CDR3 nucleotides: TGTGCCAGCAGTGAAGCCGGGACCTCCTTGGTGGCTTTCTTT. It encodes CASSEAGTSLVAFF. The gene calls are TRBV6-1 and TRBJ1-1; a weak D match, TRBD1 (5 bases). V lost 0 bases, J lost 11 bases, and 16 bases lay in between. This CDR3 contains 14 residues. Per germline, CDR1 MNHNS and CDR2 SASEGT.

This chain links TRBV11-3 with TRBJ2-7; weak D call: TRBD1 (5 bases). The CDR3 sequence is 14 residues long. Germline V lookup: CDR1 SGHNT, CDR2 YENEEA. Trimming removed 7 bases from V and 2 bases from J, with 15 bases in between. This CDR3 is CASTYGAGTYEQYF. The CDR3 region has the DNA TGTGCCAGCACCTATGGAGCAGGGACCTACGAGCAGTACTTC.

The chain joins TRBV6-8 to TRBJ1-5; D is undetermined. The CDR3 runs 14 residues. Germline CDR1 is MNHGY and CDR2 is SAAAGT. Trimming removed 5 bases from V and 4 bases from J, with 12 bases in between. The CDR3: CASSADLGNQPQHF. The CDR3 DNA reads TGTGCCAGCAGTGCGGACCTCGGTAATCAGCCCCAGCATTTT.

The rearrangement joins TRBV2 to TRBJ1-3; a weak D match, TRBD1 (5 bases). V lost 6 bases and J 0 bases, leaving 12 bases between the germline ends. CDR3 length: 15 amino acids. Germline CDR1 SNHLY, CDR2 FYNNEI. DNA for the CDR3: TGTGCCAGCAGGGCCGCCAGGGACTCTGGAAACACCATATATTTT. As protein: CASRAARDSGNTIYF. Looking up the rest from reference TRBV2 and TRBJ1-3 gives the full variable domain: EPEVTQTPSHQVTQMGQEVILRCVPISNHLYFYWYRQILGQKVEFLVSFYNNEISEKSEIFDDQFSVERPDGSNFTLKIRSTKLEDSAMYFCASRAARDSGNTIYFGEGSWLTVV.

This chain joins TRBV6-7 and TRBJ2-5, with no clear D. TRBV6-7 carries the ORF label, with uncertain function. V was trimmed by 10 bases and J by 6 bases, leaving 12 bases between them. This CDR3 is built from 11 residues. CDR3 amino acids: CATFDKKTQYF. As DNA, the CDR3 is TGTGCCACCTTCGACAAGAAGACCCAGTACTTC.

The J gene is TRBJ1-2, the V gene TRBV28, with 8 bases identical to TRBD1. CDR3 length: 16 residues. Germline lookup yields CDR1 MDHEN and CDR2 SYDVKM. Unmatched junction bases numbered 18, after V lost 5 bases and J lost 10 bases. CDR3 protein: CASSLSGTGGPASYTF. Here the CDR3 DNA reads TGTGCCAGCAGTCTCTCCGGCACAGGGGGACCGGCCTCCTACACCTTC.

The chain uses TRBV15 and TRBJ2-2, with 8 bases fitting TRBD1. CDR3 length: 14 amino acids. J gave up 2 bases and V 10 bases, and 6 bases lay outside the gene matches. Germline V gene lookup returns CDR1 LNHNV and CDR2 YYDKDF (reference sequence). The CDR3 loop is CAITGTGNTGELFF. DNA of the CDR3: TGTGCCATAACAGGGACAGGCAACACCGGGGAGCTGTTTTTT.

This clone turned up a few times. The chain couples TRBV6-8 to TRBJ2-1; TRBD2 matches at 9 bases. V was pared by 4 bases and J by 6 bases, with 4 bases of the junction left unmatched. The CDR3 extends over 14 amino acids. Germline values: CDR1 MNHGY, CDR2 SAAAGT. CDR3 nucleotide sequence: TGTGCCAGCAGTTCGACTAGCGGTTTCAATGAGCAGTTCTTC. It yields the protein CASSSTSGFNEQFF.

This clone appeared a few times. V usage is TRBV11-3 and J usage is TRBJ1-3; D unclear. The V end lost 3 bases, the J end lost 0 bases, and 6 bases lay between the germline ends. Germline-derived CDR1 and CDR2 are SGHNT and YENEEA. The CDR3 is 14 residues long. The CDR3 DNA follows: TGTGCCAGCAGCTTCCGGCTCTCTGGAAACACCATATATTTT. Translating it yields CASSFRLSGNTIYF.

The chain uses TRBV11-1 and TRBJ1-1; D is unresolved. CDR1 and CDR2 from the germline V gene are SGHAT and FQDESV (reference sequence). The CDR3 totals 15 residues. Deletions cut 1 base from V and 0 bases from J, with 9 bases between. The CDR3 is CASSLVGQLNTEAFF. The CDR3 nucleotides are TGTGCCAGCAGCTTAGTTGGTCAGTTGAACACTGAAGCTTTCTTT.

This chain uses TRBV29-1 with TRBJ2-3; TRBD2 matches 8 bases. Germline V gene lookup returns CDR1 SQVTM and CDR2 ANQGSEA. The CDR3 contains 15 residues. Trimming took 4 bases from V and 0 from J; bases not matched to a gene: 6. DNA of the CDR3: TGCAGCGTTGGCGGGGGGAAAGCTAGCACAGATACGCAGTATTTT. This encodes CSVGGGKASTDTQYF.

V is TRBV10-3 and J is TRBJ1-3, with D unclear. Germline CDR1 and CDR2: ENHRY and SYGVKD. Trimming took 0 bases from V and 1 from J, leaving 1 base between them. The CDR3 spans 13 residues. CDR3 protein: CAISESSGNTIYF. In DNA, the CDR3 is TGTGCCATCAGTGAGTCGTCTGGAAACACCATATATTTT.

The chain joins TRBV11-3 to TRBJ1-1, with TRBD1 identical over 8 bases. Germline CDR1 SGHNT, CDR2 YENEEA. With 7 bases clipped from V and 4 bases from J, the junction kept 14 bases outside the gene matches. There are 16 residues in the CDR3. The CDR3 DNA follows: TGTGCCAGCACCCCCTACCCCCAGGGGGCGATCACTGAAGCTTTCTTT. Its translation: CASTPYPQGAITEAFF.